Included here is one T cell receptor (beta chain) sequence, with context. Its target is not known. What was amplified from RNA transcripts were TCR beta CDR3 regions. A first-round RT-PCR of the TCR CDR3 used the HTBI primer set. MiXCR was run by TCRdb on the multiplex PCR reads, yielding one entry per CDR3 protein. This table holds hundreds of thousands of distinct CDR3 sequences, less than 45% found once. These data come from a study of T cells in Graves' hyperthyroidism and ophthalmopathy. Uncontrolled infection, other autoimmune disease, pregnancy or lactation excluded patients. Used for diagnoses were clinical symptoms, serum thyroxine and TRAb, thyroid ultrasound and orbital computed tomography. Findings and limits, study-wide: Peripheral blood also featured most of the thyroid clonotypes expanded above 0.001.

CDR3 length: 17 residues. Between the trimmed V and J ends, which lost 4 bases and 4 bases, there was a span of 17 bases. Germline V gives CDR1 MGHDK, CDR2 SYGVNS. The TCR was taken from an adult man with Graves' disease, either hyperthyroidism or ophthalmopathy (not recorded which). This chain connects TRBV25-1 to TRBJ2-6; the D gene is possibly TRBD2 (5 bases). Sample: peripheral blood or thyroid tissue (not recorded which). The CDR3 DNA reads as TGTGCCAGCAGTGCTAGAGATCCGGAGGCGGGGGCCAACGTCCTGACTTTC. Translated, it gives CASSARDPEAGANVLTF.